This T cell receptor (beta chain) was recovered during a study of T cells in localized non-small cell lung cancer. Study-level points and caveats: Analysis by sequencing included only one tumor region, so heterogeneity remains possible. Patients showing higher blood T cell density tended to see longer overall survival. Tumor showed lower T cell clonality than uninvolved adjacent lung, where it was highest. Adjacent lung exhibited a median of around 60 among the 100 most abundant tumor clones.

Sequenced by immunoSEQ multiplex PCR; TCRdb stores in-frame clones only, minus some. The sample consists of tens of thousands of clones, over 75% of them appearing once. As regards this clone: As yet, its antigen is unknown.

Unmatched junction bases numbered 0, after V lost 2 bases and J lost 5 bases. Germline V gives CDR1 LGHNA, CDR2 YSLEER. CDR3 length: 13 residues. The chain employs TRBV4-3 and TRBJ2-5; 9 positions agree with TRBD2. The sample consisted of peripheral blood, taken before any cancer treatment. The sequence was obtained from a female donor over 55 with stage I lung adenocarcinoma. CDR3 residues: CASSQSGGETQYF. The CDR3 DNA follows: TGCGCCAGCAGCCAAAGCGGGGGGGAGACCCAGTACTTC.